Listed below are T cell receptor beta chains from one sample, sequenced in a study of shared clonotypes between healthy human individuals. Sequenced by immunoSEQ multiplex PCR; TCRdb stores in-frame clones only, minus some. Among 550,000 to 700,000 clones listed, 73% were seen once. The specimen sequenced was memory CD4+ T cells sorted from blood. Receptors were obtained from a woman in her 30s in good health. The CDR3 runs from the conserved cysteine through the conserved F or W. The D gene is left open where the match is weak. Not every row has a clone size; where given, it reads once, few, many or a size class.

d_call clone_size j_call v_call cdr3_nt cdr3_aa
. . TRBJ1-1 TRBV19 TGTGCCAGCAGGGTATCCCCCATTAACACTGAAGCTTTCTTT CASRVSPINTEAFF
TRBD2 once TRBJ2-7 TRBV5-4 TGTGCCAGCAGCCCGGGAGGGCTAGCCTCCTACGAGCAGTACTTC CASSPGGLASYEQYF
TRBD1 . TRBJ1-4 TRBV19 TGTGCCAGTAGGAACCGGGACAGGGGGCGCCCGGGTGAAAAACTGTTTTTT CASRNRDRGRPGEKLFF
TRBD1 . TRBJ2-5 TRBV19 TGTGCCAGTAGTATAGGCGGACAGGGTGGGAAGACCCAGTACTTC CASSIGGQGGKTQYF
TRBD1 . TRBJ2-1 TRBV28 TGTGCCAGCAGTTTAGGACAGGTGCCAAACAATGAGCAGTTCTTC CASSLGQVPNNEQFF
. once TRBJ1-2 TRBV6-5 TGTGCCAGCAGTGCATCCAACTTTGGGGGCTACACCTTC CASSASNFGGYTF
TRBD1 once TRBJ1-2 TRBV29-1 TGCAGCGGGCGACAGGGGGCTTATGGCTACACCTTC CSGRQGAYGYTF
. . TRBJ2-1 TRBV9 TGTGCCAGCAGCCAGACCATCGGTGAGCAGTTCTTC CASSQTIGEQFF
. . TRBJ2-1 TRBV18 TGTGCCAGCTCACCACCGGGCCCAGGGCGGTCGGATGAGCAGTTCTTC CASSPPGPGRSDEQFF
. . TRBJ1-4 TRBV19 TGTGCCAGTATGTACAGTCAAGGATCAACTAATGAAAAACTGTTTTTT CASMYSQGSTNEKLFF
. . TRBJ2-2 TRBV29-1 TGCAGCGTCACCAAAAACAGGGCCACGGACACCGGGGAGCTGTTTTTT CSVTKNRATDTGELFF
. once TRBJ2-2 TRBV19 TGTGCCAGTATGTCAAGAGGAATTATTTGGACCGGGGAGCTGTTTTTT CASMSRGIIWTGELFF
TRBD2 . TRBJ2-3 TRBV2 TGTGCCAGCAGTGCGGGACTAGTTACAGATACGCAGTATTTT CASSAGLVTDTQYF
. . TRBJ2-7 TRBV7-2 TGTGCCAGCAGCTCAACCGGGACCGCGGCCTACGAGCAGTACTTC CASSSTGTAAYEQYF
. . TRBJ1-1 TRBV2 TGTGCCAGCAGCGCCAGGGGCGCCGACACTGAAGCTTTCTTT CASSARGADTEAFF
TRBD2 . TRBJ2-3 TRBV11-2 TGTGCCAGCAGCTACGCCGGGACTAGCGGCACAGATACGCAGTATTTT CASSYAGTSGTDTQYF
TRBD1 . TRBJ1-4 TRBV10-3 TGTGCCATCAGTGAAACAGGGGATGAGGGTGAAAAACTGTTTTTT CAISETGDEGEKLFF
TRBD2 . TRBJ2-1 TRBV2 TGTGCCAGCAGTCAAGCCGGGAGGGCAGATTCGGGAGTTCCTTACAATGAGCAGTTCTTC CASSQAGRADSGVPYNEQFF
TRBD2 once TRBJ2-3 TRBV7-3 TGTGCCAGCAGCTTAGGGCTAGCGGGAGTTTGGGCAGATACGCAGTATTTT CASSLGLAGVWADTQYF
TRBD2 . TRBJ2-5 TRBV29-1 TGCAGCGGTAATCGGGGGGGAGAGACCCAGTACTTC CSGNRGGETQYF
TRBD2 few TRBJ2-7 TRBV30 TGTGCCATCTACCCGACTAGCGGGAGGATATCACCCTACGAGCAGTACTTC CAIYPTSGRISPYEQYF
TRBD2 . TRBJ2-1 TRBV5-1 TGCGCCAGCAGCTTGGAAGGGACTAGCGGGGTCCTGTTCTTC CASSLEGTSGVLFF
TRBD2 . TRBJ2-7 TRBV30 TGTGCCTGGAGTAGCGGGAGCCCTCTGGGGTACGAGCAGTACTTC CAWSSGSPLGYEQYF